One and the same sample provided the 11 T cell receptor beta chains below, sequenced in a study of T cell responses to AZD1222 COVID-19 vaccine. Only in-frame clones appear in the TCRdb table, and some are missing; sequencing was by immunoSEQ multiplex PCR. The sample table sets out about 140,000 clones. The sample comprised peripheral blood. The receptors here all came from an adult in good health.

This sequence joins TRBV5-1 and TRBJ2-7; the D call may be TRBD1 or TRBD2 (5 bases each). The CDR3 covers 16 residues. V was pared by 2 bases and J by 5 bases, with 20 bases between. Germline-derived CDR1 and CDR2 are SGHRS and YFSETQ. The CDR3 is CASSFRSDLEGNEQYF. As DNA, the CDR3 is TGCGCCAGCAGCTTCCGTTCGGACCTCGAGGGGAACGAGCAGTACTTC.

The chain links TRBV5-4 to TRBJ1-2; D is undetermined. Germline CDR1 is SGHNT and CDR2 is YYREEE (reference sequence). V was trimmed by 4 bases and J by 4 bases, leaving 11 bases between them. CDR3 length: 13 amino acids. The DNA for the CDR3 is TGTGCCAGCAGCCTAACGACAAGCTATGGCTACACCTTC. Its translation is CASSLTTSYGYTF.

The rearrangement uses TRBV28 and TRBJ1-2, with TRBD1 matching 8 bases. V dropped 8 bases and J dropped 5; count of bases not matched to a gene: 4. The CDR3 sequence is 12 residues long. Germline lookup yields CDR1 MDHEN and CDR2 SYDVKM. CDR3 nucleotides: TGTGCCAGCGGACAGGGAAAATATGGCTACACCTTC. This codes for CASGQGKYGYTF.

The chain joins TRBV2 to TRBJ2-7; D is undetermined. The CDR3 has 17 residues. Trimming shortened V by 6 bases and J by 0 bases, and 21 bases separated the two germline ends. CDR1 SNHLY and CDR2 FYNNEI come from the germline V gene. As DNA, the CDR3 is TGTGCCAGCAGATCGGATCCCCCTAGACGTGACTCCTACGAGCAGTACTTC. This sequence encodes CASRSDPPRRDSYEQYF. The variable domain in full, completed from reference TRBV2 and TRBJ2-7, reads EPEVTQTPSHQVTQMGQEVILRCVPISNHLYFYWYRQILGQKVEFLVSFYNNEISEKSEIFDDQFSVERPDGSNFTLKIRSTKLEDSAMYFCASRSDPPRRDSYEQYFGPGTRLTVT.

The genes are TRBV12-3 or TRBV12-4 and TRBJ1-5; unclear D gene. V gave up 4 bases and J gave up 1 base, with 5 bases separating them. The CDR3 loop spans 13 amino acids. The CDR3 spells CASSYDSNQPQHF. The CDR3 DNA is TGTGCCAGCAGTTATGACAGCAATCAGCCCCAGCATTTT.

This CDR3 is CASSYRGSNTEAFF. CDR3 in DNA: TGTGCCAGCAGTTACCGAGGCTCGAACACTGAAGCTTTCTTT. This chain connects TRBV6-5 to TRBJ1-1; D gene ambiguous. The CDR3 loop spans 14 amino acids. V lost 2 bases, J lost 1 base, and 8 bases lay in between. CDR1 and CDR2 (germline): MNHEY, SVGAGI.

CDR3 loop: CASSSGLAASTDTQYF. Written as DNA, the CDR3 is TGTGCCAGCTCATCGGGACTAGCGGCAAGCACAGATACGCAGTATTTT. The V call is TRBV18, the J call TRBJ2-3; 11 positions match TRBD2. The V segment lost 5 bases and the J segment 0 bases; nucleotides outside the gene matches: 4. Germline V gives CDR1 KGHSH, CDR2 LQKENI. The CDR3 runs 16 residues.

The rearrangement joins TRBV2 to TRBJ1-2; tentatively, D is TRBD1 (5 bases). Looked up from germline, CDR1 is SNHLY and CDR2 is FYNNEI. The germline V and J ends were trimmed by 5 bases and 1 base, with 17 bases remaining between them. The CDR3 length is 16 residues. CDR3 in amino acids: CASSPFLGQVNYGYTF. CDR3 bases: TGTGCCAGCAGTCCCTTTTTAGGACAAGTTAACTATGGCTACACCTTC.

The V call is TRBV5-6, the J call TRBJ1-6, with 7 bases lining up with TRBD1. The V and J ends lost 0 bases and 5 bases, in that order; junction bases with no gene match: 5. This CDR3 region has 16 residues. Germline CDR1 and CDR2: SGHDT and YYEEEE. CDR3 sequence (DNA): TGTGCCAGCAGCTTGGGCCCCACAGGGGATAATTCACCCCTCCACTTT. This codes for CASSLGPTGDNSPLHF.

This chain joins TRBV19 and TRBJ1-2, with 8 bases fitting TRBD1. Trimming took 3 bases from V and 3 from J; bases not matched to a gene: 6. The CDR3 is made up of 15 amino acids. Looked up from germline, CDR1 is LNHDA and CDR2 is SQIVND (reference sequence). CDR3 protein: CASSISPTGDYGYTF. The DNA for the CDR3 is TGTGCCAGTAGTATTAGCCCGACAGGGGACTATGGCTACACCTTC.

The rearrangement joins TRBV24-1 to TRBJ2-3, with D perhaps matching TRBD1 or TRBD2 (5 bases each). Germline CDR1 is KGHDR and CDR2 is SFDVKD. This CDR3 has 16 residues. The V end lost 5 bases, the J end lost 6 bases, and 20 bases lay between the germline ends. This CDR3 reads CATSVGSAGSADTQYF. The CDR3 coding sequence is TGTGCCACCAGTGTAGGATCTGCAGGGAGTGCGGATACGCAGTATTTT.